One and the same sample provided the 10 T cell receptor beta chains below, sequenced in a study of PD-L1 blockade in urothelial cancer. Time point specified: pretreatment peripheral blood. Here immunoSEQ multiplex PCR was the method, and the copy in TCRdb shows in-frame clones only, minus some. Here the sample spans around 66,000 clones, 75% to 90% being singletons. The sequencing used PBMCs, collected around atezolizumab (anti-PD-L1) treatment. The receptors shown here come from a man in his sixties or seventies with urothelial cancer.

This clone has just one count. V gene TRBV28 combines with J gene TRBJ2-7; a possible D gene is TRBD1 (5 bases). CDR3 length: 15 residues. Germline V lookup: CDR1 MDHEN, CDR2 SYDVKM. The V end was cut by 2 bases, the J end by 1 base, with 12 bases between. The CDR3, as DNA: TGTGCCAGCAGTTTACGTCAGGGATTATCCTACGAGCAGTACTTC. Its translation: CASSLRQGLSYEQYF.

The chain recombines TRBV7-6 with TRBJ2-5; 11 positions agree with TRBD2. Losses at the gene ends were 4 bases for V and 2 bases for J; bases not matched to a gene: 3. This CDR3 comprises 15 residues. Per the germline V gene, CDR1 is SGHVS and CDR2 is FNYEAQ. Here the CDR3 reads CASSWGLAEQETQYF. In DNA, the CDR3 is TGTGCCAGCAGCTGGGGACTAGCGGAGCAAGAGACCCAGTACTTC.

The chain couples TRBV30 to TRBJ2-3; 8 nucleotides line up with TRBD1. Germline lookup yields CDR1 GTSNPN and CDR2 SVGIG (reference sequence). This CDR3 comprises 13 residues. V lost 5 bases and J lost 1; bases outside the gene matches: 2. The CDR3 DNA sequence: TGTGCCTGGGAGACAGGGGGCACAGATACGCAGTATTTT. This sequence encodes CAWETGGTDTQYF.

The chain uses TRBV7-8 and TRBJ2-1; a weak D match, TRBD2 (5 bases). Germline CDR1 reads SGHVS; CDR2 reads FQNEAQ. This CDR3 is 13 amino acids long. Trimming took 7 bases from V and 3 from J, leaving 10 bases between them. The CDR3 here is CASISGSYNEQFF. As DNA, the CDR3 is TGTGCCAGCATTAGTGGGAGCTACAATGAGCAGTTCTTC.

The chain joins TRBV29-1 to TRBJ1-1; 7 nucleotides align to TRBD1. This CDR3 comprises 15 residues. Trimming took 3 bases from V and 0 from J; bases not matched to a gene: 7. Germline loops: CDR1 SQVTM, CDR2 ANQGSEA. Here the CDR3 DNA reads TGCAGCGTTGAGCGGGACAGAGATTTGAACACTGAAGCTTTCTTT. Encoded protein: CSVERDRDLNTEAFF.

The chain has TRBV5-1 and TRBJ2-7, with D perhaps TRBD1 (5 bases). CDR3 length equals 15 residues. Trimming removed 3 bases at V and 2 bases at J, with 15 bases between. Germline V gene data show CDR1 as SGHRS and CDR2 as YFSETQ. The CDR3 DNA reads TGCGCCAGCAGCTCCCCAGGGATACCGACCTACGAGCAGTACTTC. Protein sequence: CASSSPGIPTYEQYF.

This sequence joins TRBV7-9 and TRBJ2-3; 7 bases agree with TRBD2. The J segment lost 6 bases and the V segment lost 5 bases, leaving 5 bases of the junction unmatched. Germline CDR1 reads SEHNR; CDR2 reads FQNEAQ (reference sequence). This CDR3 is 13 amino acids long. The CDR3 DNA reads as TGTGCCAGCAGCCCGCGGGAGTCCGATACGCAGTATTTT. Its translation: CASSPRESDTQYF.

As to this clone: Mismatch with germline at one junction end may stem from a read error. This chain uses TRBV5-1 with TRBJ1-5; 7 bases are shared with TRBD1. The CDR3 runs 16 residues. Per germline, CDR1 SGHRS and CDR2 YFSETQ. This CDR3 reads CASSLGDSGSNQPQHF. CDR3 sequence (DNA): TGCGCCAGCAGTTTGGGGGACAGCGGGAGCAATCAGCCCCAGCATTTT.

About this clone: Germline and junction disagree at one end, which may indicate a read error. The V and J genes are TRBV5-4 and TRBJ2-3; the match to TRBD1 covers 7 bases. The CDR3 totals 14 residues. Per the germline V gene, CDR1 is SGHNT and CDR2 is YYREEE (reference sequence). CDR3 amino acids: CASSWGRQGQDLPF. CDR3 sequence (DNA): TGTGCCAGCAGCTGGGGTCGACAGGGTCAGGACCTTCCTTTT. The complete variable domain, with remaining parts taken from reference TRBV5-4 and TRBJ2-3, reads ETGVTQSPTHLIKTRGQQVTLRCSSQSGHNTVSWYQQALGQGPQFIFQYYREEENGRGNFPPRFSGLQFPNYSSELNVNALELDDSALYLCASSWGRQGQDLPFGPGTRLTVL.

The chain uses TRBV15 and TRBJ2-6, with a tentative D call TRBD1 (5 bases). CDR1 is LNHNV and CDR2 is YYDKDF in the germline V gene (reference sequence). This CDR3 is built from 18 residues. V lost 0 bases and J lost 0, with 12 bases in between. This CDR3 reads CATSRDGYRSSGANVLTF. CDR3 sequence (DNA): TGTGCCACCAGCAGAGATGGCTACAGGTCCTCTGGGGCCAACGTCCTGACTTTC.